The 15 T cell receptor beta chains below were found in one sample sequenced in a study of Tregs in tolerant kidney transplant recipients (dated by TCRdb to the late 2010s). The receptor library was made with the immunoSEQ multiplex PCR assay. TCRdb carries this immuneACCESS record with in-frame sequences only. Its versions omit some clonotypes, under half of them owing to an unresolved V gene in the studies checked, with the rest unexplained. The table for this sample lists under 300,000 clones; about four fifths of them were counted only once. The ten largest account for about 0.58% of the sample. The sample consisted of CD4+ T cells from blood. The receptors here all came from a human donor in good health.

This chain connects TRBV5-4 to TRBJ1-4; D is unclear. There are 15 residues in the CDR3. Germline CDR1 reads SGHNT; CDR2 reads YYREEE (reference sequence). The V end lost 4 bases, the J end lost 0 bases, and 10 bases lay between the germline ends. The CDR3 reads CASSDLGSTNEKLFF. The CDR3 coding sequence is TGTGCCAGCAGCGACCTGGGTTCAACTAATGAAAAACTGTTTTTT.

This chain connects TRBV2 to TRBJ2-2; tentative D call: TRBD2 (5 bases). CDR1 and CDR2 (germline): SNHLY, FYNNEI. Trimming shortened V by 3 bases and J by 0 bases, and 8 bases separated the two germline ends. The CDR3 is 15 amino acids. In DNA, the CDR3 is TGTGCCAGCAGTGAGGAGCGGACGAACACCGGGGAGCTGTTTTTT. It is translated as CASSEERTNTGELFF.

The V and J genes are TRBV6-1 and TRBJ2-1, with 7 bases matching TRBD2. Germline loops: CDR1 MNHNS, CDR2 SASEGT. J gave up 9 bases and V 6 bases, and 5 bases lay outside the gene matches. CDR3 size: 12 residues. In DNA form, the CDR3 reads TGTGCCAGCAGACCTAGCGGAGGTGAGCAGTTCTTC. Amino acid sequence: CASRPSGGEQFF.

V is TRBV5-4 and J is TRBJ2-7; a weak D match, TRBD1 (5 bases). CDR3 size: 15 residues. Between the trimmed V and J ends, which lost 0 bases and 0 bases, there was a span of 10 bases. Germline lookup yields CDR1 SGHNT and CDR2 YYREEE (reference sequence). Written as DNA, the CDR3 is TGTGCCAGCAGCTTGGCCAGGGCAAGCTCCTACGAGCAGTACTTC. It translates to CASSLARASSYEQYF.

The chain employs TRBV5-1 and TRBJ1-4, with D hard to call. Trimming took 0 bases from V and 12 from J, leaving 15 bases between them. The CDR3 contains 14 residues. Germline CDR1 SGHRS, CDR2 YFSETQ. The CDR3 spells CASSLGPPESELFF. Written as DNA, the CDR3 is TGCGCCAGCAGCTTGGGGCCCCCGGAAAGCGAACTGTTTTTT.

For the CDR3, the DNA is TGTGCCAGCAGTTTAGGGTACTACTATGGCTACACCTTC. Amino acids: CASSLGYYYGYTF. V usage is TRBV6-5 and J usage is TRBJ1-2, with D hard to call. The V end was cut by 4 bases, the J end by 3 bases, with 9 bases between. Germline V gene lookup returns CDR1 MNHEY and CDR2 SVGAGI. This CDR3 is built from 13 residues.

V and J are TRBV5-1 and TRBJ2-5, with 12 bases lining up with TRBD1. The CDR3 runs 16 residues. Trimming took 6 bases from V and 4 from J; bases not matched to a gene: 10. CDR1 is SGHRS, CDR2 YFSETQ, per germline. The CDR3 protein is CASTPPGQGAGETQYF. The CDR3 nucleotides are TGCGCCAGCACCCCCCCGGGACAGGGGGCAGGAGAGACCCAGTACTTC.

The J gene is TRBJ2-3, the V gene TRBV2; 8 positions agree with TRBD2. V shed 7 bases, J shed 2 bases, and the junction held 11 bases outside the gene matches. Germline CDR1 and CDR2: SNHLY and FYNNEI. This CDR3 has 16 residues. In DNA form, the CDR3 reads TGTGCCAGCAAGGTCCCGAGCGGGGGCTACACAGATACGCAGTATTTT. This sequence encodes CASKVPSGGYTDTQYF.

This chain joins TRBV9 and TRBJ1-6; no reliable D call. Trimming took 2 bases from V and 6 from J, leaving 9 bases between them. The germline V gene has CDR1 SGDLS and CDR2 YYNGEE. The CDR3 extends over 14 amino acids. The CDR3 DNA reads as TGTGCCAGCAGCGTTCGTCAGGCTAATTCACCCCTCCACTTT. Translating gives CASSVRQANSPLHF.

Regarding this clone: At one of its ends the junction is not consistent with the germline gene, which may arise from a read error. Other DNA sequences from this sample encode an identical CDR3 as well. CDR3 coding DNA: TGTGCCAGCAGATACGGGACAAGCAATTCGCCCCTCCACTTT. Protein sequence: CASRYGTSNSPLHF. The chain carries TRBV2 and TRBJ1-6, with a weak D call TRBD1 (6 bases). CDR3 length equals 14 residues. Germline V gene sequence: CDR1 SNHLY, CDR2 FYNNEI.

This chain links TRBV5-8 with TRBJ2-3; D is perhaps TRBD2 (6 bases). Trimming left V 0 bases short and J 1 base short, with 15 bases between. Germline CDR1 SGHTS, CDR2 YDEGEE. This CDR3 is 17 amino acids long. CDR3 amino acids: CASSLGSGVRGTDTQYF. The CDR3 bases are TGTGCCAGCAGCTTGGGTTCGGGGGTGAGGGGCACAGATACGCAGTATTTT.

V usage is TRBV6-4 and J usage is TRBJ2-1; no definite D call. CDR1 and CDR2 from the germline V gene are MRHNA and SNTAGT. Trimming took 0 bases from V and 4 from J, leaving 10 bases between them. The length of the CDR3 is 15 residues. The CDR3 loop is CASSDSLSPYNEQFF. For the CDR3, the DNA is TGTGCCAGCAGTGACTCGCTTAGTCCGTACAATGAGCAGTTCTTC.

The rearrangement uses TRBV30 and TRBJ1-6, with 8 nucleotides matching TRBD1. Trimming removed 4 bases from V and 10 bases from J; junction bases left unmatched: 12. This CDR3 comprises 15 residues. Germline lookup yields CDR1 GTSNPN and CDR2 SVGIG (reference sequence). The CDR3 reads CAWKLPGGLRSPLHF. The CDR3 bases are TGTGCCTGGAAACTGCCAGGGGGCTTGAGATCACCCCTCCACTTT. Full variable domain (outside the CDR3, taken from reference TRBV30 and TRBJ1-6): SQTIHQWPATLVQPVGSPLSLECTVEGTSNPNLYWYRQAAGRGLQLLFYSVGIGQISSEVPQNLSASRPQDRQFILSSKKLLLSDSGFYLCAWKLPGGLRSPLHFGNGTRLTVT.

This clone was counted once. The V gene is TRBV5-1, the J gene TRBJ2-2; 8 bases align to TRBD1. V lost 3 bases, J lost 13 bases, and 11 bases stayed unmatched. CDR3 size: 14 residues. CDR1 is SGHRS, CDR2 YFSETQ, per germline. DNA for the CDR3: TGCGCCAGCAGCTCGGGACAGGCTATGAATCGGCTGTTTTTT. The encoded protein is CASSSGQAMNRLFF.

The CDR3, as DNA: TGCGCCAGCAGCCCCCGGACTAGCGGTACCTACGAGCAGTACTTC. This codes for CASSPRTSGTYEQYF. The chain joins TRBV4-1 to TRBJ2-7, with 10 bases matching TRBD2. V lost 4 bases and J lost 2; bases outside the gene matches: 5. The CDR3 has 15 residues. CDR1 and CDR2 from the germline V gene are MGHRA and YSYEKL.